The rows below give T cell receptor beta chains drawn from one sample of a study of beta chain features in type 1 diabetes. Profiling relied on immunoSEQ multiplex PCR, and the TCRdb table lists in-frame clones only, not all of them. The data hold around 430,000 clones, with approximately 30% observed a single time. Sequenced material: naive CD4+ T cells from blood. The receptors derive from a man younger than 35 in good health. Both conserved end residues are part of each CDR3. A D gene is named only where the DNA matches it firmly. Only some rows state a clone size, as once, few, many or a class for expanded clones.

v_call,j_call,clone_size,d_call,cdr3_nt,cdr3_aa
TRBV2,TRBJ2-3,-,TRBD2,TGTGCCAGCAGTGCAATAGCGGGAGGACAGACAGATACGCAGTATTTT,CASSAIAGGQTDTQYF
TRBV2,TRBJ2-5,-,-,TGTGCCAGCAGTCTGCCCGACCGGGCGGCCCCGTACTTC,CASSLPDRAAPYF
TRBV5-6,TRBJ2-1,-,TRBD1,TGTGCCAGCAGCTTTTACAGGGGCAATGAGCAGTTCTTC,CASSFYRGNEQFF
TRBV29-1,TRBJ2-3,-,TRBD2,TGCAGCGCCGATGGACTAGCGGGACCTAACACAGATACGCAGTATTTT,CSADGLAGPNTDTQYF
TRBV15,TRBJ2-5,few,-,TGTGCCACCAGCAGAGATCGAGGGTTGAGGGAGACCCAGTACTTC,CATSRDRGLRETQYF
TRBV9,TRBJ2-1,-,TRBD2,TGTGCCAGCAGCGTGGGTAGCGGGAGGGCGAATGAGCAGTTCTTC,CASSVGSGRANEQFF
TRBV30,TRBJ1-2,-,TRBD1,TGTGCCTGGAGTGCCAGACAGGGAGAACTTAACTATGGCTACACCTTC,CAWSARQGELNYGYTF
TRBV10-3,TRBJ2-7,-,TRBD2,TGTGCCATCAGTGAGAAAGCGGGAGGTCGCTACGAGCAGTACTTC,CAISEKAGGRYEQYF
TRBV9,TRBJ2-1,-,-,TGTGCCAGCAGCGCGGACGGGGAGCAGTTCTTC,CASSADGEQFF
TRBV5-6,TRBJ1-5,-,-,TGTGCCAGCAGCCGGACGGTTAGCAATCAGCCCCAGCATTTT,CASSRTVSNQPQHF
TRBV4-1,TRBJ2-3,-,TRBD2,TGCGCCAGCAGCCAGGGCCTAGCGGGATTTACAGATACGCAGTATTTT,CASSQGLAGFTDTQYF
TRBV30,TRBJ2-5,-,-,TGTGCCTGGGGTTGGGAGACCCAGTACTTC,CAWGWETQYF
TRBV9,TRBJ2-5,-,-,TGTGCCAGCAGCGCCCCGGGCAGGGAAGAGACCCAGTACTTC,CASSAPGREETQYF
TRBV11-1,TRBJ2-6,few,-,TGTGCCAGCAGCGTTGGACTACCAAGCTCTGGGGCCAACGTCCTGACTTTC,CASSVGLPSSGANVLTF
TRBV18,TRBJ1-2,-,-,TGTGCCAGCTCACAGATGAACACGTATGGCTACACCTTC,CASSQMNTYGYTF
TRBV1,TRBJ2-7,-,-,TGCACCAGCAGCCGCCATCAGACTGACCCCGACGAGCAGTACTTC,CTSSRHQTDPDEQYF
TRBV6-1,TRBJ2-7,-,-,TGTGCCAGCAGGGACGGCCATCTCTCCTACGAGCAGTACTTC,CASRDGHLSYEQYF
TRBV28,TRBJ1-1,few,TRBD1,TGTGCCAGCAGGGAGCCGGGGGGACAGGCTTTCTTT,CASREPGGQAFF
TRBV7-9,TRBJ2-7,-,TRBD1,TGTGCCAGCAGCCGTGCCGGGACAGGGCGAGGGGAGCAGTACTTC,CASSRAGTGRGEQYF
TRBV7-2,TRBJ1-4,-,TRBD1,TGTGCCAGCAGCTCCAGGGGGACCAATGAAAAACTGTTTTTT,CASSSRGTNEKLFF
TRBV5-6,TRBJ2-3,few,TRBD1,TGTGCCAGCAGCTCACCGAGGACAGGCCAAGGGTTCACAGATACGCAGTATTTT,CASSSPRTGQGFTDTQYF
TRBV7-9,TRBJ2-5,few,TRBD2,TGTGCCAGCAGCGACGGGACTAGCGCAGCCGAGACCCAGTACTTC,CASSDGTSAAETQYF
TRBV4-2,TRBJ2-7,-,TRBD2,TGTGCCAGCAGCCAAGAGCTAGCGGGAGCGGACGAGCAGTACTTC,CASSQELAGADEQYF
TRBV10-1,TRBJ2-1,few,-,TGCGCCAGCAGTGAAATGCGCTACAATGAGCAGTTCTTC,CASSEMRYNEQFF
TRBV25-1,TRBJ2-1,-,-,TGTGCCAGCAGTGAATTTGGGGCCAATGAGCAGTTCTTC,CASSEFGANEQFF
TRBV7-9,TRBJ1-1,-,-,TGTGCCAGCAGCTTAGGGGCAAACACTGAAGCTTTCTTT,CASSLGANTEAFF
TRBV9,TRBJ1-2,few,-,TGTGCCAGCAGCGTAGCTCCCACAGGGCGGGACTATGGCTACACCTTC,CASSVAPTGRDYGYTF
TRBV7-3,TRBJ2-1,-,-,TGTGCCAGCAGCTTGGTGTCCTCGCGGGACCATGAGCAGTTCTTC,CASSLVSSRDHEQFF
TRBV15,TRBJ1-5,few,TRBD1,TGTGCCACCAGCAGAGGAGACAGGGGCAATCAGCCCCAGCATTTT,CATSRGDRGNQPQHF
TRBV28,TRBJ2-5,-,-,TGTGCCAGCAGTTTAGACAGGTCTGAGACCCAGTACTTC,CASSLDRSETQYF
TRBV5-1,TRBJ2-5,-,TRBD2,TGCGCCAGCCGTATGGGCCCGGGGGGCCAAGAGACCCAGTACTTC,CASRMGPGGQETQYF
TRBV7-3,TRBJ2-1,-,TRBD2,TGTGCCAGCAGCTTAAGCGGGAGGGCCGATGAGCAGTTCTTC,CASSLSGRADEQFF
TRBV28,TRBJ2-3,once,TRBD2,TGTGCCAGCGGGGTAGCGGGCCCAGATACGCAGTATTTT,CASGVAGPDTQYF
TRBV30,TRBJ2-7,-,-,TGTGCCTGGGAAGACGGGTCCTTACGAGGTTTGGCGAAGCAGTACTTC,CAWEDGSLRGLAKQYF
TRBV15,TRBJ1-1,-,TRBD1,TGTGCCACCAGCAGAGGCGGGACAGGGGGTCGGACTGAAGCTTTCTTT,CATSRGGTGGRTEAFF
TRBV21-1,TRBJ1-5,few,-,TGTGCCAGCACCCCCCGGGTGCCAGGCCATCAGCCCCAGCATTTT,CASTPRVPGHQPQHF
TRBV5-4,TRBJ2-2,-,TRBD2,TGTGCCAGCAGCCCCGCGACTAGCCGGAGCACCGGGGAGCTGTTTTTT,CASSPATSRSTGELFF
TRBV2,TRBJ2-7,-,TRBD1,TGTGCCAGCAGTCGGACAGGTGTCGAGCAGTACTTC,CASSRTGVEQYF
TRBV30,TRBJ1-3,-,-,TGTGCCTGGGATCAGGGCTTTGGAAACACCATATATTTT,CAWDQGFGNTIYF
TRBV28,TRBJ2-4,few,-,TGTGCCAGCAGTCCTGGGACCGAGCTAGCCAAAAACATTCAGTACTTC,CASSPGTELAKNIQYF
TRBV11-3,TRBJ2-1,-,-,TGTGCCAGCAGCTTAGGACCATACAATGAGCAGTTCTTC,CASSLGPYNEQFF
TRBV29-1,TRBJ2-3,few,TRBD2,TGCAGTGGGACTAGCGGGGCTAGCACAGATACGCAGTATTTT,CSGTSGASTDTQYF